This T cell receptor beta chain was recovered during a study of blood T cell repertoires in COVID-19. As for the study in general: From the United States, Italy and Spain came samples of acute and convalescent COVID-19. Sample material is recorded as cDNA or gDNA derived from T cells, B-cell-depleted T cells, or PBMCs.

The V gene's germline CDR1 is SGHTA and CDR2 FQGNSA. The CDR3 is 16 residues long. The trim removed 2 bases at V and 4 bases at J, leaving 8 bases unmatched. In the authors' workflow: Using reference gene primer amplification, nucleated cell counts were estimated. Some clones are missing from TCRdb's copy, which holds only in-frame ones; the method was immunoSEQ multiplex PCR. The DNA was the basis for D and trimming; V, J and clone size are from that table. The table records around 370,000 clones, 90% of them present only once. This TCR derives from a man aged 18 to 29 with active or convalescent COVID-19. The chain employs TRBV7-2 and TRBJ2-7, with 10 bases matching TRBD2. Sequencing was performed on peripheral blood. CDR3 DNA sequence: TGTGCCAGCAGCTTAAGGACTAGCGGTCAGGGATACGAGCAGTACTTC. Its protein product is CASSLRTSGQGYEQYF.